The next 7 T cell receptor beta chains were all read from a single sample in a study of shared clonotypes between healthy human individuals. Profiled with immunoSEQ multiplex PCR; TCRdb holds only in-frame clones, not every one. Of over a million clones in the sample, 70% to 80% were seen once. Sequences were obtained from memory CD4+ T cells sorted from blood. Subset given: CD45RA-negative fraction. Receptor source: a man between 18 and 29 years old in good health.

This chain connects TRBV6-5 to TRBJ2-7; 9 bases line up with TRBD1. The J segment lost 3 bases and the V segment lost 2 bases, leaving 5 bases of the junction unmatched. This CDR3 contains 15 residues. CDR1 is MNHEY and CDR2 is SVGAGI in the germline V gene. The DNA for the CDR3 is TGTGCCAGCAGTTACCGGACAGGGGTCGGCTACGAGCAGTACTTC. It encodes CASSYRTGVGYEQYF.

This chain connects TRBV6-5 to TRBJ2-7; no clear D. Per germline, CDR1 MNHEY and CDR2 SVGAGI. V lost 0 bases and J 6 bases, leaving 9 bases between the germline ends. The CDR3 spans 13 residues. The CDR3 sequence is CASSYSPDREQYF. Written as DNA, the CDR3 is TGTGCCAGCAGTTACTCTCCAGATCGCGAGCAGTACTTC.

This clone has just a few counts. The chain uses TRBV10-3 and TRBJ1-2; TRBD1 aligns across 7 bases. This CDR3 contains 14 residues. The germline CDR1 and CDR2 sequences are ENHRY and SYGVKD. J was trimmed by 7 bases and V by 4 bases; bases with no gene match: 9. Here the CDR3 DNA reads TGTGCCATCAGTGTTGACAGGGTTCCCTCTGGCTACACCTTC. It codes for CAISVDRVPSGYTF.

The rearrangement joins TRBV14 to TRBJ1-1, with unresolved D. The CDR3 length is 13 residues. The ends were cut back, 1 base at V and 8 bases at J, with 11 bases in the middle. Looked up from germline, CDR1 is SGHDN and CDR2 is FVKESK. Here the CDR3 DNA reads TGTGCCAGCAGCCAAGCGGTCGGAGGAGAAGCTTTCTTT. This encodes CASSQAVGGEAFF.

The rearrangement joins TRBV5-8 to TRBJ1-2; D remains ambiguous. This CDR3 region has 13 residues. Germline loops: CDR1 SGHTS, CDR2 YDEGEE. V gave up 4 bases and J gave up 8 bases, with 15 bases separating them. CDR3 in amino acids: CASSLGLSGGYTF. CDR3 DNA: TGTGCCAGCAGCCTTGGACTCAGTGGAGGCTACACCTTC.

V is TRBV6-1 and J is TRBJ2-5; TRBD2 aligns across 11 bases. J was trimmed by 2 bases and V by 4 bases; bases with no gene match: 12. This CDR3 has 18 amino acids. Germline CDR1 and CDR2: MNHNS and SASEGT. CDR3 nucleotides: TGTGCCAGCAGTGCCCGATTAGCGGGGGGGACAATGCAAGAGACCCAGTACTTC. Residues: CASSARLAGGTMQETQYF.

The rearrangement joins TRBV5-1 to TRBJ2-7; 8 bases are shared with TRBD2. The CDR3 length is 14 residues. V lost 4 bases to trimming and J lost 4 bases; unmatched junction nucleotides: 7. Germline CDR1 reads SGHRS; CDR2 reads YFSETQ. CDR3 in DNA: TGCGCCAGCAGCCAGGGACTAGGGGCGTACGAGCAGTACTTC. Its translation is CASSQGLGAYEQYF. The full variable domain, completed using reference TRBV5-1 and TRBJ2-7, is KAGVTQTPRYLIKTRGQQVTLSCSPISGHRSVSWYQQTPGQGLQFLFEYFSETQRNKGNFPGRFSGRQFSNSRSEMNVSTLELGDSALYLCASSQGLGAYEQYFGPGTRLTVT.